What follows describes a single T cell receptor beta chain. The data derive from a study of blood T cell repertoires in COVID-19. Background on the study: Spain, Italy and the United States supplied samples that represented acute and convalescent COVID-19. T cells, B-cell-depleted T cells, or PBMCs supplied cDNA or gDNA.

Authors' data handling: Quantification of nucleated cells was approximated via reference gene primer amplification. The method was immunoSEQ multiplex PCR; TCRdb's version includes in-frame clones alone and lacks a portion of them. The DNA gave D and trimming, while V, J and clone size come from that table. The sample includes about 180,000 clones, around 86% seen only once; the top ten take less than 3%. V shed 7 bases and J 2 bases; nucleotides not matched to a gene: 6. The CDR3 is made up of 15 amino acids. Germline-derived CDR1 and CDR2 are MNHNY and SVGAGI (reference sequence). Sequenced input: peripheral blood. This chain links TRBV6-6 with TRBJ1-3, with 9 nucleotides matching TRBD1. The TCR comes from a woman in her 30s with active or convalescent COVID-19. DNA of the CDR3: TGTGCCAGCACCCGGGACAGGGTCGCTGGAAACACCATATATTTT. Amino acid sequence: CASTRDRVAGNTIYF.